This entry lists 30 T cell receptor beta chains sequenced from one sample in a study of blood T cell dynamics during melanoma immunotherapy. Specified time point: week 3, after first cycle of checkpoint inhibitor. TCRdb's table, derived via immunoSEQ multiplex PCR, lists solely in-frame clones and lacks some. This sample has about 19,000 clones, with around nine tenths found just once. The material was blood, obtained from a patient treated with checkpoint blockade. The source of these receptors is a human donor with melanoma.

The rearrangement links TRBV19 to TRBJ1-4; D is uncertain. With 4 bases removed from V and 0 bases from J, the gap between germline ends came to 9 bases. The length of the CDR3 is 15 residues. Per germline, CDR1 LNHDA and CDR2 SQIVND (reference sequence). In nucleotides, the CDR3 is TGTGCCAGTAGTACCTCGATTGCAACTAATGAAAAACTGTTTTTT. This encodes CASSTSIATNEKLFF.

As DNA, the CDR3 is TGTGCCAGCAGCGTAGAAGGAAGGGGGAGCACTGAAGCTTTCTTT. Its protein is CASSVEGRGSTEAFF. The chain employs TRBV9 and TRBJ1-1, with D possibly TRBD1 on 6 matching bases. CDR1 and CDR2 from the germline V gene are SGDLS and YYNGEE. This CDR3 region has 15 residues. V lost 0 bases and J lost 4, with 13 bases in between.

The chain couples TRBV9 to TRBJ1-4, with 9 bases that match TRBD1. CDR3 length equals 15 residues. Germline V lookup: CDR1 SGDLS, CDR2 YYNGEE. V was pared by 0 bases and J by 5 bases, with 2 bases of the junction left unmatched. The CDR3 DNA is TGTGCCAGCAGCGTAGACGGACAGGGGAATGAAAAACTGTTTTTT. The encoded protein is CASSVDGQGNEKLFF.

V and J are TRBV2 and TRBJ1-4, with no clear D. The CDR3 covers 13 residues. Germline V gives CDR1 SNHLY, CDR2 FYNNEI. Trimming took off 7 bases at V and 8 bases at J, with 14 bases between the two ends. The CDR3 DNA reads as TGTGCCAGCAACCCGGCGTCTTGGGAAAAACTGTTTTTT. Encoded protein: CASNPASWEKLFF.

The chain has TRBV28 and TRBJ2-5; 9 bases align to TRBD1. With V trimmed by 6 bases and J by 4 bases, 6 bases remained unmatched. Per the germline V gene, CDR1 is MDHEN and CDR2 is SYDVKM. The CDR3 is made up of 14 amino acids. The CDR3 protein is CASRGTGLGETQYF. CDR3 sequence (DNA): TGTGCCAGCAGGGGGACAGGGTTAGGAGAGACCCAGTACTTC.

The genes are TRBV19 and TRBJ2-5; the match to TRBD2 covers 10 bases. Near its end, the DNA agrees better with TRBJ2-7, so the J call may be wrong. The germline V gene has CDR1 LNHDA and CDR2 SQIVND (reference sequence). CDR3 length equals 17 residues. CDR3: CASSIGSGRTLSYEQYF. CDR3 nucleotides: TGTGCCAGTAGTATAGGTAGCGGGAGGACCCTCTCCTACGAGCAGTACTTC.

This chain uses TRBV6-5 with TRBJ1-2; D gene ambiguous. The CDR3 runs to 13 residues. V lost 5 bases and J lost 1, with 8 bases in between. Germline lookup yields CDR1 MNHEY and CDR2 SVGAGI. Here the CDR3 reads CASSPDGNYGYTF. The CDR3 nucleotides read TGTGCCAGCAGTCCGGACGGTAACTATGGCTACACCTTC.

The chain carries TRBV5-4 and TRBJ2-3; D is uncertain. V shed 3 bases and J shed 6 bases, with 11 bases lying between them. From germline, CDR1 is SGHNT and CDR2 YYREEE (reference sequence). There are 13 residues in the CDR3. In DNA, the CDR3 is TGTGCCAGCAGCTCCGGGTTGGGGGATACGCAGTATTTT. Encoded protein: CASSSGLGDTQYF.

This sequence joins TRBV19 and TRBJ2-6, with D perhaps matching TRBD1 or TRBD2 (5 bases each). Germline V gives CDR1 LNHDA, CDR2 SQIVND (reference sequence). This CDR3 comprises 18 residues. Trimming left V 3 bases short and J 2 bases short, with 17 bases between. CDR3 coding DNA: TGTGCCAGTAGTATTCCGGGACGGAGAGCAGCTGGGGCCAACGTCCTGACTTTC. Translation gives CASSIPGRRAAGANVLTF.

The V gene is TRBV9, the J gene TRBJ2-1, with 12 bases matching TRBD2. Trimming at V came to 2 bases and at J to 8 bases, leaving 5 bases not matched to a gene. Per the germline V gene, CDR1 is SGDLS and CDR2 is YYNGEE. The CDR3 has 15 amino acids. Here the CDR3 reads CASSVSSGRAYEQFF. CDR3 in DNA: TGTGCCAGCAGCGTCTCTAGCGGGAGGGCCTATGAGCAGTTCTTC.

The rearrangement joins TRBV7-8 to TRBJ2-5; D call uncertain. Deletions cut 5 bases from V and 1 base from J, with 17 bases between. Germline V gives CDR1 SGHVS, CDR2 FQNEAQ. CDR3 length: 16 residues. CDR3 residues: CASSARTRLLQETQYF. CDR3 DNA: TGTGCCAGCAGCGCCAGGACGCGACTCCTCCAAGAGACCCAGTACTTC.

V gene TRBV25-1 combines with J gene TRBJ2-7, with D possibly being TRBD1 (6 bases). Germline lookup yields CDR1 MGHDK and CDR2 SYGVNS. The CDR3 loop spans 13 amino acids. V was clipped by 6 bases and J by 3 bases, with 12 bases between them. The CDR3 region has the DNA TGTGCCAGCAGCCGGGACACCGACTACGAGCAGTACTTC. This translates into CASSRDTDYEQYF.

The CDR3 nucleotides read TGCGCCAGCAGCCTGACGGCGGGAGGAGAGACCCAGTACTTC. It encodes CASSLTAGGETQYF. The chain carries TRBV4-1 and TRBJ2-5; 8 bases are shared with TRBD2. Germline V lookup: CDR1 MGHRA, CDR2 YSYEKL. Unmatched junction bases numbered 5, after V lost 4 bases and J lost 4 bases. The CDR3 sequence is 14 residues long.

The chain combines TRBV27 with TRBJ2-5; 10 bases fit TRBD2. The CDR3 covers 16 residues. CDR1 is MNHEY and CDR2 is SMNVEV in the germline V gene (reference sequence). J gave up 2 bases and V 4 bases, and 7 bases lay outside the gene matches. This chain's CDR3 is CASSSTSGKGQETQYF. CDR3 in DNA: TGTGCCAGCAGTTCTACTAGCGGGAAGGGGCAAGAGACCCAGTACTTC.

This clone was seen a single time. The chain uses TRBV5-4 and TRBJ2-5; 9 positions match TRBD2. V trimming: 4 bases; J trimming: 3 bases; junction bases outside the gene matches: 4. The CDR3 consists of 14 residues. CDR1 is SGHNT and CDR2 is YYREEE in the germline V gene (reference sequence). CDR3 coding DNA: TGTGCCAGCAGCCTCCGACTAGCGGAAGAGACCCAGTACTTC. It specifies CASSLRLAEETQYF.

This clone is medium-sized in the sample. The V call is TRBV6-4, the J call TRBJ2-2; tentative D call: TRBD1 (5 bases). Trimming left V 2 bases short and J 1 base short, with 5 bases between. This CDR3 region has 14 residues. Looked up from germline, CDR1 is MRHNA and CDR2 is SNTAGT. The CDR3 protein is CASSDGQNTGELFF. In nucleotides, the CDR3 is TGTGCCAGCAGTGACGGACAGAACACCGGGGAGCTGTTTTTT.

The genes are TRBV5-4 and TRBJ2-1, with D tentatively TRBD1 (6 bases). The V and J ends lost 3 bases and 7 bases respectively, with 14 bases between them. Germline CDR1 reads SGHNT; CDR2 reads YYREEE (reference sequence). There are 14 residues in the CDR3. The CDR3 here is CASSYRDTLNEQFF. Here the CDR3 DNA reads TGTGCCAGCAGCTACCGGGACACATTGAATGAGCAGTTCTTC.

The chain has TRBV29-1 and TRBJ1-4, with 7 bases fitting TRBD1. V lost 2 bases to trimming and J lost 6 bases; unmatched junction nucleotides: 6. This CDR3 contains 14 residues. Germline assignment: CDR1 SQVTM and CDR2 ANQGSEA. The CDR3 region has the DNA TGCAGCGTTGAAAGCGACAGGGAAGATGAAAAACTGTTTTTT. Its protein is CSVESDREDEKLFF.

CDR3 loop: CAWSPLGKESTDTQYF. CDR3 nucleotide sequence: TGTGCCTGGAGTCCACTAGGGAAGGAAAGCACAGATACGCAGTATTTT. The chain has TRBV30 and TRBJ2-3; D possibly corresponds to TRBD2 (5 bases). Germline-derived CDR1 and CDR2 are GTSNPN and SVGIG (reference sequence). The CDR3 length is 16 residues. Trimming cost V 2 bases and J 0 bases, with 15 bases left between them.

The rearrangement uses TRBV5-4 and TRBJ2-1; possibly TRBD2 for D (5 bases). V was shortened by 2 bases and J by 5 bases, with 14 bases between the two germline ends. The CDR3 is 15 amino acids. Germline V gene lookup returns CDR1 SGHNT and CDR2 YYREEE (reference sequence). CDR3 region: CASSFDGLADNEQFF. In DNA, the CDR3 is TGTGCCAGCAGCTTTGACGGGCTAGCTGACAATGAGCAGTTCTTC.

The chain combines TRBV15 with TRBJ2-7; no firm D call. CDR1 LNHNV and CDR2 YYDKDF come from the germline V gene (reference sequence). The CDR3 spans 13 residues. V was cut by 2 bases and J by 2 bases, with 7 bases left in between. The CDR3 here is CATSRSRPYEQYF. In DNA, the CDR3 is TGTGCCACCAGCAGATCACGGCCCTACGAGCAGTACTTC. Together with reference TRBV15 and TRBJ2-7, the CDR3 gives the full variable domain: DAMVIQNPRYQVTQFGKPVTLSCSQTLNHNVMYWYQQKSSQAPKLLFHYYDKDFNNEADTPDNFQSRRPNTSFCFLDIRSPGLGDTAMYLCATSRSRPYEQYFGPGTRLTVT.

The J gene is TRBJ2-5, the V gene TRBV7-6; D is possibly TRBD2 (6 bases). Gene TRBJ2-7 matches the end of the DNA better, so the J call may be wrong. This CDR3 comprises 13 residues. Germline CDR1 reads SGHVS; CDR2 reads FNYEAQ. In nucleotides, the CDR3 is TGTGCCAGCAGCCCCGGGAGCCCATACGAGCAGTACTTC. Translated: CASSPGSPYEQYF.

V is TRBV5-1 and J is TRBJ1-4; 7 positions agree with TRBD1. After removal of 6 bases from V and 6 bases from J, the junction contained 8 bases not matched to a gene. This CDR3 is 14 amino acids long. CDR1 SGHRS and CDR2 YFSETQ come from the germline V gene. The CDR3 region is CASTRDRVDEKLFF. CDR3 nucleotide sequence: TGCGCCAGCACCCGAGACAGGGTAGATGAAAAACTGTTTTTT.

The CDR3 sequence is CASQTPGRINEQFF. DNA of the CDR3: TGTGCCAGTCAAACTCCTGGGCGGATTAATGAGCAGTTCTTC. The chain uses TRBV19 and TRBJ2-1, with D unresolved. Germline V CDR1 and CDR2: LNHDA, SQIVND (reference sequence). V shed 8 bases and J shed 7 bases, with 18 bases lying between them. CDR3 length: 14 residues.

The chain joins TRBV5-1 to TRBJ2-7; 7 bases align to TRBD2. This CDR3 is 14 amino acids long. Germline loops: CDR1 SGHRS, CDR2 YFSETQ. The J segment lost 2 bases and the V segment lost 3 bases, leaving 5 bases of the junction unmatched. The CDR3 loop reads CASSSGRLTYEQYF. For the CDR3, the DNA is TGCGCCAGCAGCTCCGGGAGGTTAACCTACGAGCAGTACTTC. Supplemented by reference TRBV5-1 and TRBJ2-7, the full variable domain reads KAGVTQTPRYLIKTRGQQVTLSCSPISGHRSVSWYQQTPGQGLQFLFEYFSETQRNKGNFPGRFSGRQFSNSRSEMNVSTLELGDSALYLCASSSGRLTYEQYFGPGTRLTVT.

This sequence joins TRBV2 and TRBJ2-7; TRBD1 agrees at 10 bases. The CDR3 is 13 amino acids. Germline CDR1 and CDR2: SNHLY and FYNNEI. V dropped 5 bases and J dropped 6; count of bases not matched to a gene: 4. The CDR3 protein is CASSRQGAVEQYF. In DNA, the CDR3 is TGTGCCAGCAGTCGACAGGGGGCCGTCGAGCAGTACTTC.

The V and J genes are TRBV30 and TRBJ2-7; possibly TRBD1 for D (8 bases). The germline CDR1 and CDR2 sequences are GTSNPN and SVGIG (reference sequence). The V end lost 0 bases, the J end lost 5 bases, and 17 bases lay between the germline ends. The CDR3 is 15 amino acids. CDR3 amino acids: CAWSVPLQGGDEQYF. CDR3 sequence (DNA): TGTGCCTGGAGTGTACCATTACAGGGGGGGGACGAGCAGTACTTC.

J is TRBJ1-1 and V is TRBV7-2; 9 bases are a match to TRBD1. The CDR3 consists of 16 residues. The trim removed 3 bases at V and 0 bases at J, leaving 5 bases unmatched. Looked up from germline, CDR1 is SGHTA and CDR2 is FQGNSA. The CDR3 loop is CASSLDRGSMNTEAFF. The CDR3 region has the DNA TGTGCCAGCAGCTTGGACAGGGGCTCTATGAACACTGAAGCTTTCTTT.

This chain joins TRBV7-8 and TRBJ2-7, with D perhaps TRBD2 (5 bases). CDR1 is SGHVS and CDR2 is FQNEAQ in the germline V gene. CDR3 length: 16 residues. V was pared by 5 bases and J by 2 bases, with 19 bases between. The chain's CDR3 is CASSPLLRRTTYEQYF. The DNA of the CDR3 is TGTGCCAGCAGCCCGCTCCTGAGGAGGACCACCTACGAGCAGTACTTC.

The rearrangement links TRBV5-1 to TRBJ2-3, with a possible D match to TRBD2 (6 bases). The ends were cut back, 6 bases at V and 3 bases at J, with 17 bases in the middle. The CDR3 length is 15 residues. Germline V gene data show CDR1 as SGHRS and CDR2 as YFSETQ. CDR3 sequence (DNA): TGCGCCAGCACGCGGGGCCAGAGATTAACAGATACGCAGTATTTT. Protein: CASTRGQRLTDTQYF. Based on the CDR3 plus reference TRBV5-1 and TRBJ2-3, the full variable domain is KAGVTQTPRYLIKTRGQQVTLSCSPISGHRSVSWYQQTPGQGLQFLFEYFSETQRNKGNFPGRFSGRQFSNSRSEMNVSTLELGDSALYLCASTRGQRLTDTQYFGPGTRLTVL.